These T cell receptor beta chains were read from a single sample in a study of graft-versus-host responses after intestinal transplantation. No antigens are known for them. Repertoires were generated with immunoSEQ multiplex PCR, while TCRdb's copy carries only in-frame clones and drops some. Among 90,000 to 150,000 clones, roughly 95% were seen once, and the ten largest hold around 3.3%. The sample here was unstimulated CD8+ T cells sorted from spleen or lymph node cells, taken before intestinal transplant. All receptors derive from a human donor who received an intestinal transplant. Both conserved end residues are part of each CDR3. The D gene is left open where the match is weak. The size field is filled for only some rows; it gives once, few, many or a size class.

>TRBV27|.|TRBJ2-5|.
TGTGCCAGCAGTTTTCTAGCACCTACGGGAGAGACCCAGTACTTC
CASSFLAPTGETQYF
>TRBV5-1|few|TRBJ1-3|.
TGCGCCAGCAGCTTTGGGGCAGTACCCTCTGGAAACACCATATATTTT
CASSFGAVPSGNTIYF
>TRBV4-3|.|TRBJ2-7|.
TGCGCCAGCAGCCGAGAGCGGGACACCACCTACGAGCAGTACTTC
CASSRERDTTYEQYF
>TRBV19|.|TRBJ2-1|.
TGTGCCAGTAGTACTTACGACAGCTTCAATGAGCAGTTCTTC
CASSTYDSFNEQFF
>TRBV21-1|.|TRBJ2-7|.
TGTGCCAGCAGCAAAGGACTGGCTAGCGGAAAATACGAGCAGTACTTC
CASSKGLASGKYEQYF
>TRBV7-8|.|TRBJ2-7|TRBD1
TGTGCCAGCAGCTCAGACAGGGGTTCCTACGAGCAGTACTTC
CASSSDRGSYEQYF
>TRBV2|.|TRBJ1-2|TRBD1
TGTGCCAGACCGACAGGGAACAACTATGGCTACACCTTC
CARPTGNNYGYTF
>TRBV30|.|TRBJ1-1|.
TGTGCCTGGAGTGCAGGGATCGTCACTGAAGCTTTCTTT
CAWSAGIVTEAFF
>TRBV28|.|TRBJ2-5|TRBD2
TGTGCCAGCCTACGCCCGGGACTAGGCCTGGAGACCCAGTACTTC
CASLRPGLGLETQYF
>TRBV7-9|.|TRBJ2-5|TRBD1
TGTGCCAGCAGCTCGGGACAGGGGTGGGAGACCCAGTACTTC
CASSSGQGWETQYF
>TRBV27|.|TRBJ2-7|TRBD1
TGTGCCAGCAGTCCAGGGGGCTACGAGCAGTACTTC
CASSPGGYEQYF
>TRBV11-2|once|TRBJ1-4|.
TGTGCCAGCAGCTTAAGCTGGAGGGGGGAAAAACTGTTTTTT
CASSLSWRGEKLFF
>TRBV10-3|.|TRBJ1-5|.
TGTGCCATCAGTCAGGGGAATAGCAATCAGCCCCAGCATTTT
CAISQGNSNQPQHF
>TRBV28|.|TRBJ1-1|TRBD1
TGTGCCAGCAGCCCGGACAGGGTAAGAACTGAAGCTTTCTTT
CASSPDRVRTEAFF
>TRBV9|.|TRBJ2-1|.
TGTGCCAGCAGCGTAGGAGGGGCAAACAATGAGCAGTTCTTC
CASSVGGANNEQFF
>TRBV7-3|.|TRBJ2-7|TRBD2
TGTGCCAGCAGCTTACCTTCTAGCGGGAGCTACGAGCAGTACTTC
CASSLPSSGSYEQYF
>TRBV27|.|TRBJ2-7|TRBD2
TGTGCCAGCAGCCCTAGCCCGGGCTGGGAGGGGAGCTCCTACGAGCAGTACTTC
CASSPSPGWEGSSYEQYF
>TRBV27|.|TRBJ2-7|.
TGTGCCAGCAATAGCCTTGGGTCCTACGAGCAGTACTTC
CASNSLGSYEQYF
>TRBV28|.|TRBJ2-7|TRBD1
TGTGCCAGCAGTTTTCAGGACAGGTCTTCCTACGAGCAGTACTTC
CASSFQDRSSYEQYF
>TRBV4-3|.|TRBJ2-1|TRBD2
TGCGCCAGCAGCCAAGATCTGTGGGCTAGCGGGGAGAGGGCTGAGCAGTTCTTC
CASSQDLWASGERAEQFF
>TRBV19|.|TRBJ2-1|.
TGTGCCAGTAGCCAGTCAGGGCAGAATGAGCAGTTCTTC
CASSQSGQNEQFF
>TRBV4-1|.|TRBJ2-5|TRBD2
TGCGCCAGCAGCCTACGGCTAGCGGAGCAAGAGACCCAGTACTTC
CASSLRLAEQETQYF
>TRBV2|.|TRBJ2-2|.
TGTGCCAGCCAGGACAGCACGAACACCGGGGAGCTGTTTTTT
CASQDSTNTGELFF
>TRBV9|.|TRBJ2-5|.
TGTGCCAGCAGCTCACCGCCGGGGCGAGAGACCCAGTACTTC
CASSSPPGRETQYF
>TRBV30|.|TRBJ1-5|.
TGTGCCTGGAGTAGGGCAGACAATCAGCCCCAGCATTTT
CAWSRADNQPQHF
>TRBV19|.|TRBJ1-1|TRBD1
TGTGCCAGTAGGGTCGACAGGGTAGACACTGAAGCTTTCTTT
CASRVDRVDTEAFF
>TRBV19|.|TRBJ1-2|.
TGTGCCAGTAGTGGGGTACCTTATGGCTACACCTTC
CASSGVPYGYTF
>TRBV28|.|TRBJ1-5|TRBD1
TGTGCCAGCAGTTTTGGAGGGGGCTGGAGCAATCAGCCCCAGCATTTT
CASSFGGGWSNQPQHF
>TRBV29-1|once|TRBJ2-5|.
TGCAGCGTTGAAGATCCGGACTCGGCCCAAGAGACCCAGTACTTC
CSVEDPDSAQETQYF
>TRBV15|.|TRBJ2-2|.
TGTGCCACCAGCAGACCGAGAGCTAATGGGGGCACCGGGGAGCTGTTTTTT
CATSRPRANGGTGELFF
>TRBV19|.|TRBJ2-3|.
TGTGCCAGTAGTATAGGGAATCTAGGGGGAGATACGCAGTATTTT
CASSIGNLGGDTQYF
>TRBV25-1|once|TRBJ2-7|.
TGTGCCAGCAGACCCCAGGGTTCCGAGCAGTACTTC
CASRPQGSEQYF
>TRBV9|.|TRBJ1-5|.
TGTGCCAGCAGCGCCTCCAGTAGCAATCAGCCCCAGCATTTT
CASSASSSNQPQHF
>TRBV2|.|TRBJ2-7|TRBD2
TGTGCCAGGGGGGGACTAGCGGGATCCCACGAGCAGTACTTC
CARGGLAGSHEQYF
>TRBV9|.|TRBJ2-1|TRBD1
TGTGCCAGCAGCGTAGAGGGACAGGGTAGCGATGAGCAGTTCTTC
CASSVEGQGSDEQFF
>TRBV28|.|TRBJ1-2|.
TGTGCCAGCGGCATATCGACTCGCTTC
CASGISTRF
>TRBV9|.|TRBJ2-2|.
TGTGCCAGCAGCGTAGGAGGGGGAACCGGGGAGCTGTTTTTT
CASSVGGGTGELFF
>TRBV5-4|.|TRBJ1-1|.
TGTGCCAGCAGCCTGGGGCGACAGGTGAACACTGAAGCTTTCTTT
CASSLGRQVNTEAFF
>TRBV23-1|.|TRBJ2-1|TRBD1
TGCGCCAGCAGTCTGCAGGACAGGGGCGAAGTTAATAACTACAATGAGCAGTTCTTC
CASSLQDRGEVNNYNEQFF
>TRBV19|.|TRBJ1-1|.
TGTGCCAGTAGATGGAGAGGGGGCACTGAAGCTTTCTTT
CASRWRGGTEAFF
>TRBV9|.|TRBJ2-7|.
TGTGCCAGCAGCGACACGGACCGGACAGAAAACTCCTACGAGCAGTACTTC
CASSDTDRTENSYEQYF
>TRBV4-1|.|TRBJ2-1|.
TGCGCCAGCAGCCAAGGCGGAGGTGGGAATGAGCAGTTCTTC
CASSQGGGGNEQFF
>TRBV13|.|TRBJ1-5|TRBD1
TGTGCCAGCAGCCGAGAGGGACAGTTCAATCAGCCCCAGCATTTT
CASSREGQFNQPQHF
>TRBV28|.|TRBJ2-7|TRBD2
TGTGCCAGCAGTTTTGCGGGAGACTACGAGCAGTACTTC
CASSFAGDYEQYF
>TRBV4-1|.|TRBJ1-2|.
TGCGCCAGCAGCCAGGAAGGTGGTGTAGGGTATGGCTACACCTTC
CASSQEGGVGYGYTF
>TRBV9|.|TRBJ2-1|.
TGTGCCAGCAGCGTAGTGAGTAGCGAGAGGCAGGATGAGCAGTTCTTC
CASSVVSSERQDEQFF
>TRBV9|.|TRBJ2-4|TRBD1
TGTGCCAGCAGCGTTGGACCCTACCCGGGACAGCCAGCCAAAAACATTCAGTACTTC
CASSVGPYPGQPAKNIQYF
>TRBV18|.|TRBJ2-5|.
TGTGCCAGCTCCCTCAAGGGGGGGTCGAAAGAGACCCAGTACTTC
CASSLKGGSKETQYF
>TRBV10-3|.|TRBJ2-6|TRBD1
TGTGCCATCAGTTTCCCGGGACAGGATTCTTCTGGGGCCAACGTCCTGACTTTC
CAISFPGQDSSGANVLTF
>TRBV4-3|.|TRBJ2-1|TRBD2
TGCGCCAGCAGCCAAGGGACTAGCGGGAGAAATGAGCAGTTCTTC
CASSQGTSGRNEQFF
>TRBV11-2|.|TRBJ2-7|TRBD1
TGTGCCAGCAGCTTAGTCTCGGACAGGGTAAGCGAGCAGTACTTC
CASSLVSDRVSEQYF
>TRBV19|.|TRBJ1-5|.
TGTGCCAGTAAGGACCTTGGGGACAATCAGCCCCAGCATTTT
CASKDLGDNQPQHF
>TRBV6-8|.|TRBJ1-4|TRBD1
TGTGCCAGCAGTACGGACAGGGGAATTTGTGAAAAACTGTTTTTT
CASSTDRGICEKLFF
>TRBV2|.|TRBJ1-1|.
TGTGCCAGCAGCTACACCGGGGCTACCACTGAAGCTTTCTTT
CASSYTGATTEAFF
>TRBV28|.|TRBJ1-5|.
TGTGCCAGCACCGAAGTGATTGGGGAGGTTAGCAATCAGCCCCAGCATTTT
CASTEVIGEVSNQPQHF
>TRBV2|.|TRBJ2-7|TRBD2
TGTGCCAGCAAAGAGCGGGAGCTATCCTACGAGCAGTACTTC
CASKERELSYEQYF
>TRBV7-6|.|TRBJ1-5|.
TGTGCCAGCAGCCCTACAGGTGGGGAGGGGCCCCAGCATTTT
CASSPTGGEGPQHF
>TRBV6-5|.|TRBJ2-1|.
TGTGCCAGCAGGTTACTAGCCCTATCCTACAATGAGCAGTTCTTC
CASRLLALSYNEQFF
>TRBV7-2|.|TRBJ2-7|TRBD1
TGTGCCAGCAGCTTTAGGAAGGTGACAGGGACCGACAGACCCTACGAGCAGTACTTC
CASSFRKVTGTDRPYEQYF